Here is one TCR beta chain with its context. The antigen is unknown. This record comes from a study of T cell therapy after organ transplantation. Here immunoSEQ multiplex PCR was the method, and the copy in TCRdb shows in-frame clones only, minus some. Of approximately 5,600 clones listed, roughly 74% are singletons. There are 13 residues in the CDR3. With 2 bases removed from V and 9 bases from J, the gap between germline ends came to 11 bases. Germline V gives CDR1 SGHAT, CDR2 FQDESV (reference sequence). Time point meaning: 4-8 weeks after completion of therapy. These transplant recipients had drug-resistant or recurrent cytomegalovirus infection.

The genes are TRBV11-1 and TRBJ2-1; tentatively, D is TRBD2 (6 bases). The input for sequencing was CD8+ T cells from blood, taken after autologous CMV-specific T cell therapy. The source is a human patient who had received a solid organ transplant and had CMV disease. Some T cells may trace back to the graft donor. The CDR3 sequence: CASSLKVRGEQFF. The CDR3 DNA is TGTGCCAGCAGCTTAAAGGTGCGGGGTGAGCAGTTCTTC.